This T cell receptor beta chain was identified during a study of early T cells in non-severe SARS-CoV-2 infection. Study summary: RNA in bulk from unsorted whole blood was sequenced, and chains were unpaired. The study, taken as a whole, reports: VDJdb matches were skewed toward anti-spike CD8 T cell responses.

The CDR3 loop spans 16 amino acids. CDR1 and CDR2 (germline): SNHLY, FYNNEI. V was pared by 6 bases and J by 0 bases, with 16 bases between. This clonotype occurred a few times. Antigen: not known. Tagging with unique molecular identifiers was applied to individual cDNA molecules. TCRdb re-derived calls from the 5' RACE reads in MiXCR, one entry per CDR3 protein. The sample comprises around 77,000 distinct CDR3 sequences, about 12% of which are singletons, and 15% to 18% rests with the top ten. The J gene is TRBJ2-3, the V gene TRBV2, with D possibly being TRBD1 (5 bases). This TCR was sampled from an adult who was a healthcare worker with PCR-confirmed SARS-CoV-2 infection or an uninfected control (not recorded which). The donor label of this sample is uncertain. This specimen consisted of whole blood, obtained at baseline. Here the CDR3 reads CASRAKDRLSTDTQYF. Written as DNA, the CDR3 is TGTGCCAGCAGGGCCAAAGACAGACTTAGCACAGATACGCAGTATTTT.